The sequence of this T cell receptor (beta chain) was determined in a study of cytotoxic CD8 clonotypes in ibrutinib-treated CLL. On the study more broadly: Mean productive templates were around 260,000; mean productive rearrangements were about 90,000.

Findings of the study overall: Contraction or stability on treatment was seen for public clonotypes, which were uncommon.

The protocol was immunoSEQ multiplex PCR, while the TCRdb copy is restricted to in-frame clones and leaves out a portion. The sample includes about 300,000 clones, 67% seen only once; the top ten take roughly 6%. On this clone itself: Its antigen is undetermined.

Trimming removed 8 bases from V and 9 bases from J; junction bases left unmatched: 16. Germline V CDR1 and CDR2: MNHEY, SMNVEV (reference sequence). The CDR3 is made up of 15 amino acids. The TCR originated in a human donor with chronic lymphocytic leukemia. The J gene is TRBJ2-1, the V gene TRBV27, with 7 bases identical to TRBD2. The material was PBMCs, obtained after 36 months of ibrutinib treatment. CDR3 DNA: TGTGCCAGCGCCCCCCGGGGGAGGGGTCTTAGTGAGCAGTTCTTC. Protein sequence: CASAPRGRGLSEQFF.